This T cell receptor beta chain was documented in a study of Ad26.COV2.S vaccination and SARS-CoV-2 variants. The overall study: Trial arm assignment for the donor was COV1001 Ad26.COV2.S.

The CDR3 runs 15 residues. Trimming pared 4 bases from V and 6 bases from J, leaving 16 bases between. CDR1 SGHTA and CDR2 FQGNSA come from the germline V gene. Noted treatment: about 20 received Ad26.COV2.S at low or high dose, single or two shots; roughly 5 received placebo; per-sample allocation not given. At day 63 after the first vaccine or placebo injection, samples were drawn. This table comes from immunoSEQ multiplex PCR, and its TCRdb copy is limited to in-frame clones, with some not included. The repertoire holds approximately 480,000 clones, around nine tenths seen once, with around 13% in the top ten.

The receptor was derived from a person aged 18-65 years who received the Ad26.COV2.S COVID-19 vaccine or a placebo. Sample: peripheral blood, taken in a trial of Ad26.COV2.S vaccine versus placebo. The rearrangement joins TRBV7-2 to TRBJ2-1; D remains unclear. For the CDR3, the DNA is TGTGCCAGCAGCTGGACGTCAGGCCCCACCAATGAGCAGTTCTTC. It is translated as CASSWTSGPTNEQFF.